This is a list of T cell receptor beta chains from one sample in a study of post-analysis software for immune sequencing data. TCRdb itself ran the PCR reads through MiXCR, one entry per CDR3 protein. In the table there are roughly 800,000 distinct CDR3 sequences, about 57% of which are singletons. Sequencing input: blood. All receptors come from a girl under 18 with multiple sclerosis. CDR3s include the opening cysteine and the closing phenylalanine or tryptophan. A D gene is named only where the DNA matches it firmly. Clone size is not always given. Where it is, it says once, few, many or a class for expanded clones.

J	size	V	length	D	DNA	CDR3
TRBJ1-5	-	TRBV18	17	-	TGTGCCAGCTCACCACCGGGGACGGGGTTCGGCAATCAGCCCCAGCATTTT	CASSPPGTGFGNQPQHF
TRBJ1-2	-	TRBV12-5	17	TRBD1	TGTGCTAGTGGTTTAGGGACAGGGACACCAATTAACTATGGCTACACCTTC	CASGLGTGTPINYGYTF
TRBJ2-3	-	TRBV7-3	19	TRBD2	TGTGCCAGCAGCCCGGGACTAGCGGGGGGACGTTTAGGGGCAGATACGCAGTATTTT	CASSPGLAGGRLGADTQYF
TRBJ1-1	-	TRBV7-9	13	-	TGTGCCAGCAGCTTAGACGCCCAAGACGAAGCTTTCTTT	CASSLDAQDEAFF
TRBJ1-2	-	TRBV20-1	15	-	TGCAGTGCTCCCCGGGAGGACAGCCTTAACTATGGCTACACCTTC	CSAPREDSLNYGYTF
TRBJ2-1	few	TRBV7-3	14	-	TGTGCCAGCAGCCCATCCCCGGCCTACAATGAGCAGTTCTTC	CASSPSPAYNEQFF
TRBJ2-5	-	TRBV2	15	TRBD2	TGTGCCAGCGGTTACGGGACTAGCGGCCAAGAGACCCAGTACTTC	CASGYGTSGQETQYF
TRBJ1-5	-	TRBV29-1	14	-	TGTGCCAGCAGCTCGACAGGTAGCAATCAGCCCCAGCATTTT	CASSSTGSNQPQHF
TRBJ2-3	-	TRBV7-3	15	-	TGTGCCAGCAGCTCGGGACCGCAGAATACAGATACGCAGTATTTT	CASSSGPQNTDTQYF
TRBJ2-6	-	TRBV15	15	-	TGTGCCACCAGCAAGGGGCCTTCTGGGGCCAACGTCCTGACTTTC	CATSKGPSGANVLTF
TRBJ2-5	-	TRBV7-9	15	TRBD2	TGTGCCAGCAGCTTACCGGGACTAGTATTAGAGACCCAGTACTTC	CASSLPGLVLETQYF
TRBJ2-1	-	TRBV12-3/TRBV12-4	14	TRBD1	TGTGCCAGCCCGTCCGGGACAGGGGAATGCGAGCAGTTCTTC	CASPSGTGECEQFF
TRBJ2-2	-	TRBV7-6	16	TRBD1	TGTGCCAGCAGCCCTTACACAGGGGGCGAACCCGGGGAGCTGTTTTTT	CASSPYTGGEPGELFF